These 5 T cell receptor beta chains were sequenced from one sample in a study of blood T cell repertoires in COVID-19. Clones were read by immunoSEQ multiplex PCR, and TCRdb kept only the in-frame ones, dropping some. The top ten hold over 7.5% of the sample, which has about 180,000 clones, about 82% seen once. Source material: PBMCs or T cells enriched from blood (not recorded which). Receptors originate from a woman aged 25 to 39 who had recovered from COVID-19.

A word on this clone: The junction departs from germline at one end; a sequencing error may be responsible. The chain carries TRBV7-7 and TRBJ2-1; 8 bases map to TRBD2. Germline-derived CDR1 and CDR2 are SSHAT and FNYEAQ (reference sequence). The CDR3 totals 18 residues. The CDR3 is CASSLYSGLAGYYNEQFF. CDR3 DNA: TGTGCTAGCAGCTTATATTCGGGGCTAGCGGGTTACTACAATGAGCAGTTCTTC.

This clone was recorded once. This chain uses TRBV5-6 with TRBJ1-2, with D tentatively TRBD1 (6 bases). Trimming pared 5 bases from V and 2 bases from J, leaving 13 bases between. Germline CDR1 is SGHDT and CDR2 is YYEEEE. The CDR3 spans 14 residues. The CDR3: CASRYGDINYGYTF. CDR3 in DNA: TGTGCCAGCAGGTACGGGGACATAAACTATGGCTACACCTTC.

The chain links TRBV28 to TRBJ2-3; TRBD2 matches at 12 bases. Germline CDR1 reads MDHEN; CDR2 reads SYDVKM. This CDR3 spans 16 amino acids. The trim removed 4 bases at V and 6 bases at J, leaving 8 bases unmatched. The CDR3, as DNA: TGTGCCAGCAGTTCCCCGATGCTAGCGGGAGGGGATACGCAGTATTTT. It yields the protein CASSSPMLAGGDTQYF.

A single count supports this clone. This sequence joins TRBV27 and TRBJ2-1; D might be TRBD2 (5 bases). CDR1 is MNHEY, CDR2 SMNVEV, per germline (reference sequence). This CDR3 region has 12 residues. With 7 bases removed from V and 8 bases from J, the gap between germline ends came to 12 bases. For the CDR3, the DNA is TGTGCCAGCATGGGTAGTAGCGATGAGCAGTTCTTC. It codes for CASMGSSDEQFF.

The rearrangement uses TRBV7-8 and TRBJ2-3; the D gene is possibly TRBD1 (5 bases). Germline assignment: CDR1 SGHVS and CDR2 FQNEAQ. This CDR3 comprises 14 residues. The V end lost 4 bases, the J end lost 3 bases, and 11 bases lay between the germline ends. The CDR3 region has the DNA TGTGCCAGCAGCTGGGGCGTAGGGACAGATACGCAGTATTTT. Protein product: CASSWGVGTDTQYF.